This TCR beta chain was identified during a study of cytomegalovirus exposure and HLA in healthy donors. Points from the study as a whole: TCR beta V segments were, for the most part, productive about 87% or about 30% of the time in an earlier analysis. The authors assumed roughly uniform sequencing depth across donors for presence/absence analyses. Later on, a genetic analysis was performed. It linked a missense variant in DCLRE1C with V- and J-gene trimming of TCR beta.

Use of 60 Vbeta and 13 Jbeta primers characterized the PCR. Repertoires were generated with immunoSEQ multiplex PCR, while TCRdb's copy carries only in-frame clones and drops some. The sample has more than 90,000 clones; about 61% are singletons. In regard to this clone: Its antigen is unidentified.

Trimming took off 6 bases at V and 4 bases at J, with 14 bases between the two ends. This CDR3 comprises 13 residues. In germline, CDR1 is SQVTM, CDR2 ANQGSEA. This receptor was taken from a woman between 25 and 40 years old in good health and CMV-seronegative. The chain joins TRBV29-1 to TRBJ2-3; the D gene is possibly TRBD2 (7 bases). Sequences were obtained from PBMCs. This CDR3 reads CSVKGGWADTQYF. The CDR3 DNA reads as TGCAGCGTGAAGGGGGGGTGGGCAGATACGCAGTATTTT.